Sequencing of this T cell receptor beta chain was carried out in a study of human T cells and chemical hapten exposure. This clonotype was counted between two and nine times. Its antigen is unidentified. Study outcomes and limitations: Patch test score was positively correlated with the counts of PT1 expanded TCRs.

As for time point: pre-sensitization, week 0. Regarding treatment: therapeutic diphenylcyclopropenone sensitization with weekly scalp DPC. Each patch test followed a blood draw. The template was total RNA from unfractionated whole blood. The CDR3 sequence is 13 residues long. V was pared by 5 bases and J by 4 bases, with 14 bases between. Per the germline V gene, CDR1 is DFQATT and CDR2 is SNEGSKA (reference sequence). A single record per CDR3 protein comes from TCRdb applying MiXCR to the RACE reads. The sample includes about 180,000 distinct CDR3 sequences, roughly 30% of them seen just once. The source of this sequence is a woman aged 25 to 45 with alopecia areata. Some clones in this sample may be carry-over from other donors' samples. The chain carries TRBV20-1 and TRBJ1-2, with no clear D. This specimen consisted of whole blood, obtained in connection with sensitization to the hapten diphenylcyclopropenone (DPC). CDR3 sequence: CSAYVEGTYGYTF. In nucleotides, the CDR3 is TGCAGTGCTTACGTCGAGGGTACCTATGGCTACACCTTC.